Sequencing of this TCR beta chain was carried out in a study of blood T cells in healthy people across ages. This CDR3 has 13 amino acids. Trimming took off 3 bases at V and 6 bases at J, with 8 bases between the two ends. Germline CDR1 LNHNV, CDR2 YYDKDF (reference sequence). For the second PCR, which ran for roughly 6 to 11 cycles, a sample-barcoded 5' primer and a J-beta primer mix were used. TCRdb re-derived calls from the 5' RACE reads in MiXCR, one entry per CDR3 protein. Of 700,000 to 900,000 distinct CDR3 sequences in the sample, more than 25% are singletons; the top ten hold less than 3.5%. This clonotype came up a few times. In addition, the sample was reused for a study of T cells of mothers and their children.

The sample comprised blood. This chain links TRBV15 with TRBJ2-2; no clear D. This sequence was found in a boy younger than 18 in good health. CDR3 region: CATSRVRAGELFF. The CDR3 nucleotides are TGTGCCACCAGCAGGGTCCGGGCCGGGGAGCTGTTTTTT. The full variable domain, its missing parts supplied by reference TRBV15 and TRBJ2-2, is DAMVIQNPRYQVTQFGKPVTLSCSQTLNHNVMYWYQQKSSQAPKLLFHYYDKDFNNEADTPDNFQSRRPNTSFCFLDIRSPGLGDTAMYLCATSRVRAGELFFGEGSRLTVL.